The 14 T cell receptor beta chains listed next were all sequenced from one sample in a study of T cell repertoires in cytomegalovirus infection. Their antigens remain unidentified. TCRdb independently ran MiXCR on the reads; one entry per CDR3 protein. The sample carries 100,000 to 150,000 distinct CDR3 sequences, roughly 25% recorded once. Sequenced input: PBMCs, sequenced either directly or after in vitro stimulation (not recorded which). The source is a human donor in good health (CMV status not recorded). Some clones in this sample may be carry-over from other donors' samples.

This rearrangement joins TRBV23-1 to TRBJ2-2, with D unclear. TRBV23-1 is an ORF for which the function is uncertain. There are 17 residues in the CDR3. With 7 bases removed from V and 0 bases from J, the gap between germline ends came to 18 bases. CDR3: CASTPWGRAANTGELFF. The CDR3 DNA reads TGCGCCAGCACCCCTTGGGGTCGGGCCGCGAACACCGGGGAGCTGTTTTTT.

The table lists this clonotype with many counts. The rearrangement joins TRBV7-8 to TRBJ1-6; TRBD1 aligns across 9 bases. CDR3 length equals 18 residues. Germline V CDR1 and CDR2: SGHVS, FQNEAQ. Trimming took 3 bases from V and 5 from J; bases not matched to a gene: 11. CDR3: CASSLSRDRVPDNSPLHF. CDR3 DNA: TGTGCCAGCAGCTTGTCCCGGGACAGGGTACCTGATAATTCACCCCTCCACTTT.

This clonotype was detected only a few times. The gene calls are TRBV15 and TRBJ1-2; D gene ambiguous. The CDR3 runs to 16 residues. Germline lookup yields CDR1 LNHNV and CDR2 YYDKDF (reference sequence). Trimming took 1 base from V and 4 from J, leaving 16 bases between them. CDR3 coding DNA: TGTGCCACCAGCAGAGGGGCGGGAGAATCATTCTATGGCTACACCTTC. This codes for CATSRGAGESFYGYTF. Looking up the rest from reference TRBV15 and TRBJ1-2 gives the full variable domain: DAMVIQNPRYQVTQFGKPVTLSCSQTLNHNVMYWYQQKSSQAPKLLFHYYDKDFNNEADTPDNFQSRRPNTSFCFLDIRSPGLGDTAMYLCATSRGAGESFYGYTFGSGTRLTVV.

At least ten counts were recorded for this clonotype. J is TRBJ2-7 and V is TRBV5-6, with TRBD2 identical over 8 bases. The CDR3 length is 14 residues. Germline trimming cut 3 bases from V and 3 bases from J; bases unmatched to any gene: 5. The V gene's germline CDR1 is SGHDT and CDR2 YYEEEE. The CDR3 reads CASSWVTSDYEQYF. For the CDR3, the DNA is TGTGCCAGCAGCTGGGTGACTAGCGACTACGAGCAGTACTTC.

V and J are TRBV19 and TRBJ2-5; D not certain. The ends were cut back, 3 bases at V and 3 bases at J, with 17 bases in the middle. Per germline, CDR1 LNHDA and CDR2 SQIVND (reference sequence). The length of the CDR3 is 16 residues. The CDR3 sequence: CASSIMSDKGKETQYF. CDR3 coding DNA: TGTGCCAGTAGTATCATGTCCGACAAAGGGAAAGAGACCCAGTACTTC.

The chain has TRBV15 and TRBJ2-3; the D is unclear. The CDR3 loop spans 13 amino acids. Trimming left V 1 base short and J 6 bases short, with 8 bases between. The germline V gene encodes CDR1 LNHNV and CDR2 YYDKDF (reference sequence). As DNA, the CDR3 is TGTGCCACCAGCAGAGTCCGTCGGGATACGCAGTATTTT. This gives the protein CATSRVRRDTQYF.

This clonotype came up many times. The rearrangement uses TRBV7-2 and TRBJ2-5; the match to TRBD1 covers 7 bases. Germline loops: CDR1 SGHTA, CDR2 FQGNSA. CDR3 length: 14 residues. Germline trimming cut 8 bases from V and 9 bases from J; bases unmatched to any gene: 15. The CDR3 region is CASGEQKGAGAQYF. Written as DNA, the CDR3 is TGTGCCAGCGGAGAACAGAAGGGGGCCGGGGCCCAGTACTTC.

This clonotype was counted at least ten times. This rearrangement joins TRBV7-9 to TRBJ2-5; D gene uncertain. CDR3 size: 15 residues. Trimming removed 1 base at V and 0 bases at J, with 9 bases between. CDR1 and CDR2 (germline): SEHNR, FQNEAQ (reference sequence). The CDR3 nucleotides read TGTGCCAGCAGCTTAGGCGACGTTAACCAAGAGACCCAGTACTTC. The encoded protein is CASSLGDVNQETQYF.

The V and J genes are TRBV6-6 and TRBJ2-3; 12 bases fit TRBD2. J gave up 5 bases and V 6 bases, and 15 bases lay outside the gene matches. Germline V gives CDR1 MNHNY, CDR2 SVGAGI (reference sequence). The CDR3 sequence is 18 residues long. CDR3 protein: CASSRVLLAGGIGDTQYF. In DNA form, the CDR3 reads TGTGCCAGCAGCCGGGTACTGCTAGCGGGAGGGATTGGAGATACGCAGTATTTT.

CDR3 coding DNA: TGCAGTGCTAGGATTAACACTGAAGCTTTCTTT. Encoded protein: CSARINTEAFF. This chain connects TRBV20-1 to TRBJ1-1; D is uncertain. There are 11 residues in the CDR3. Trimming took off 3 bases at V and 2 bases at J, with 4 bases between the two ends. Looked up from germline, CDR1 is DFQATT and CDR2 is SNEGSKA (reference sequence).

V is TRBV5-4 and J is TRBJ2-5; D gene unclear. This CDR3 comprises 14 residues. The V gene lost 6 bases and the J gene lost 2 bases, with 14 bases spanning the gap. CDR1 is SGHNT and CDR2 is YYREEE in the germline V gene (reference sequence). This CDR3 is CASNKMDGQETQYF. The CDR3, as DNA: TGTGCCAGCAACAAGATGGACGGACAAGAGACCCAGTACTTC.

This clonotype was recorded a few times. The V call is TRBV7-9, the J call TRBJ2-7; no definite D call. Germline CDR1 reads SEHNR; CDR2 reads FQNEAQ (reference sequence). The CDR3 has 12 amino acids. Between the trimmed V and J ends, which lost 6 bases and 3 bases, there was a span of 9 bases. CDR3 sequence reads: CASSGAIYEQYF. The CDR3 nucleotides read TGTGCCAGCAGTGGAGCAATCTACGAGCAGTACTTC.

The rearrangement uses TRBV28 and TRBJ1-5; perhaps TRBD1 as D (6 bases). V lost 4 bases to trimming and J lost 4 bases, with 17 bases between them. The germline V gene encodes CDR1 MDHEN and CDR2 SYDVKM. CDR3 length: 16 amino acids. Here the CDR3 reads CASSSSSNRVNQPQHF. DNA of the CDR3: TGTGCCAGCAGTTCCTCCTCCAACAGGGTAAATCAGCCCCAGCATTTT.

The chain is built from TRBV29-1 and TRBJ2-3; TRBD2 matches at 10 bases. CDR3 length: 14 amino acids. Per the germline V gene, CDR1 is SQVTM and CDR2 is ANQGSEA. V lost 7 bases, J lost 4 bases, and 8 bases stayed unmatched. CDR3 in amino acids: CSGRKRGGPDTQYF. The CDR3, as DNA: TGCAGCGGAAGAAAGCGGGGGGGCCCAGATACGCAGTATTTT.